This T cell receptor beta chain came from a study of control samples from healthy donors and cancer patients. In its sample, this clone was seen once. Clones were sequenced by immunoSEQ multiplex PCR, and TCRdb holds only the in-frame ones, with some missing. Of over 100,000 clones listed, 90% were seen once; the top ten hold 3.5% to 4.5%. Germline V gene data show CDR1 as SGHAT and CDR2 as FQNNGV. This CDR3 has 17 amino acids. The V gene end was trimmed by 0 bases and the J gene end by 1 base; junction bases not matched to a gene: 8. What was sequenced was blood. The chain is built from TRBV11-2 and TRBJ2-7; 8 nucleotides line up with TRBD1. This TCR was sampled from a human donor in good health. The donor label of this sample is uncertain. CDR3 sequence reads: CASSLDQGTGLSYEQYF. CDR3 nucleotide sequence: TGTGCCAGCAGCTTAGATCAAGGGACAGGCCTATCCTACGAGCAGTACTTC.